This T cell receptor beta chain stems from a study of shared clonotypes between healthy human individuals. TCRdb keeps only in-frame clones here, not all; method: immunoSEQ multiplex PCR. The sample holds 2,500,000 or so clones, around 90% seen once. Looked up from germline, CDR1 is SGHTA and CDR2 is FQGTGA. Trimming took off 5 bases at V and 4 bases at J, with 10 bases between the two ends. The CDR3 runs 13 residues. This sequence joins TRBV7-3 and TRBJ2-3; D is possibly TRBD2 (6 bases). The material sequenced was naive CD4+ T cells from PBMCs. Indicated subset: CD45RA+ positively selected. The TCR originated in a man younger than 35 in good health. Some clones in this sample may be carry-over from other donors' samples. The CDR3 loop is CASSRGKPDTQYF. The DNA for the CDR3 is TGTGCCAGCAGCCGCGGGAAGCCAGATACGCAGTATTTT.